The 17 T cell receptor beta chains below all came from one sample that was sequenced in a study of blood T cell repertoires in COVID-19. TCRdb keeps only in-frame clones here, not all; method: immunoSEQ multiplex PCR. The sample lists around 500,000 clones; roughly 88% were seen once. The sample consisted of peripheral blood. These receptors originate from a human donor in a cohort sampled during active COVID-19.

V is TRBV19 and J is TRBJ2-2; 8 bases are a match to TRBD2. This CDR3 comprises 15 residues. The junction had 7 bases not matched to a gene; V was cut back by 10 bases and J by 0 bases. From germline, CDR1 is LNHDA and CDR2 SQIVND (reference sequence). The CDR3 protein is CATRISGANTGELFF. CDR3 DNA: TGTGCCACCCGGATTAGCGGGGCGAACACCGGGGAGCTGTTTTTT.

This sequence joins TRBV20-1 and TRBJ2-1; 9 nucleotides agree with TRBD2. The CDR3 length is 14 residues. Germline CDR1 reads DFQATT; CDR2 reads SNEGSKA (reference sequence). V shed 3 bases and J 7 bases; nucleotides not matched to a gene: 7. Here the CDR3 DNA reads TGCAGTGCTAGTCTGGCGGGAGGGCCGAATGAGCAGTTCTTC. Amino acid sequence: CSASLAGGPNEQFF.

The V gene is TRBV30, the J gene TRBJ2-2; TRBD2 aligns across 7 bases. Germline-derived CDR1 and CDR2 are GTSNPN and SVGIG (reference sequence). The V segment lost 4 bases and the J segment 7 bases; nucleotides outside the gene matches: 12. The CDR3 runs 15 residues. This CDR3 reads CAWTGAAGVNGELFF. In DNA form, the CDR3 reads TGTGCCTGGACCGGGGCTGCGGGAGTTAACGGGGAGCTGTTTTTT.

In its sample, this clone was seen a few times. This chain uses TRBV30 with TRBJ2-7; 7 positions match TRBD2. Germline V gene data show CDR1 as GTSNPN and CDR2 as SVGIG (reference sequence). The CDR3 length is 11 residues. J gave up 2 bases and V 5 bases, and 0 bases lay outside the gene matches. CDR3 in DNA: TGTGCCTGGCTAGCGGCCTACGAGCAGTACTTC. Translated, it gives CAWLAAYEQYF.

The rearrangement joins TRBV6-5 to TRBJ1-1, with TRBD1 matching over 7 bases. The germline gives CDR1 MNHEY, CDR2 SVGAGI. The CDR3 runs to 11 residues. Losses at the gene ends were 4 bases for V and 11 bases for J; bases not matched to a gene: 4. DNA of the CDR3: TGTGCCAGCAGTTTACAGGGGCGGGCTTTCTTT. Encoded protein: CASSLQGRAFF.

This chain connects TRBV18 to TRBJ2-6; 8 positions match TRBD1. The CDR3 is 18 amino acids. CDR1 and CDR2 (germline): KGHSH, LQKENI. The V and J ends lost 3 bases and 0 bases, in that order; junction bases with no gene match: 7. The DNA for the CDR3 is TGTGCCAGCTCACCCCCTCCAGGGGGCCTCTCTGGGGCCAACGTCCTGACTTTC. It yields the protein CASSPPPGGLSGANVLTF.

This clone has only one observation. This chain connects TRBV7-2 to TRBJ2-7; maybe TRBD1 (5 bases). V shed 5 bases and J shed 3 bases, with 14 bases lying between them. Germline values: CDR1 SGHTA, CDR2 FQGNSA. The CDR3 contains 14 residues. CDR3 bases: TGTGCCAGCAGCCCTTTAGGGGCCCGCTACGAGCAGTACTTC. Protein product: CASSPLGARYEQYF.

The chain is built from TRBV12-3 or TRBV12-4 and TRBJ1-1, with D possibly being TRBD1 (5 bases). V lost 10 bases, J lost 3 bases, and 15 bases lay in between. This CDR3 comprises 13 residues. The CDR3, as DNA: TGTGCCAACCGCTGGGGGGAGCACACTGAAGCTTTCTTT. It encodes CANRWGEHTEAFF.

The rearrangement joins TRBV11-2 to TRBJ2-7; 13 nucleotides agree with TRBD2. The CDR3 length is 16 residues. Germline-derived CDR1 and CDR2 are SGHAT and FQNNGV. Germline trimming cut 1 base from V and 7 bases from J; bases unmatched to any gene: 7. CDR3 coding DNA: TGTGCCAGCAGCTTAGTACTAGCGGGAGGGGGAAGAGAGCAGTACTTC. As protein: CASSLVLAGGGREQYF.

This clone showed up many times. This chain joins TRBV9 and TRBJ2-1, with TRBD1 as a possible D gene (5 bases). Per germline, CDR1 SGDLS and CDR2 YYNGEE. V was pared by 1 base and J by 0 bases, with 8 bases between. The CDR3 sequence is 15 residues long. The CDR3 nucleotides are TGTGCCAGCAGCGTACAGGGTGGCTCCTACAATGAGCAGTTCTTC. Translating gives CASSVQGGSYNEQFF.

The chain recombines TRBV18 with TRBJ2-3, with 7 bases fitting TRBD2. J was trimmed by 3 bases and V by 3 bases; bases with no gene match: 15. CDR1 and CDR2 from the germline V gene are KGHSH and LQKENI. The CDR3 has 18 amino acids. The CDR3 here is CASSPRLASGEGTDTQYF. CDR3 nucleotide sequence: TGTGCCAGCTCACCCCGACTAGCTAGCGGAGAAGGTACAGATACGCAGTATTTT.

V is TRBV27 and J is TRBJ2-1; TRBD2 agrees at 12 bases. The germline V gene has CDR1 MNHEY and CDR2 SMNVEV (reference sequence). With 0 bases clipped from V and 10 bases from J, the junction kept 7 bases outside the gene matches. The length of the CDR3 is 16 residues. The CDR3 sequence: CASSLSLAGGPREQFF. Here the CDR3 DNA reads TGTGCCAGCAGTTTATCGCTAGCGGGAGGGCCTCGGGAGCAGTTCTTC.

The chain combines TRBV12-3 or TRBV12-4 with TRBJ2-3; TRBD1 agrees at 7 bases. V was pared by 7 bases and J by 6 bases, with 7 bases of the junction left unmatched. CDR3 length: 13 residues. CDR3 coding DNA: TGTGCCAGCACCGACAGGGCCCCGGATACGCAGTATTTT. Its translation is CASTDRAPDTQYF.

The chain links TRBV3-1 (or the pseudogene TRBV3-2) to TRBJ2-5; D gene uncertain. This CDR3 contains 11 residues. CDR1 is LGHDT and CDR2 is YNNKEL in the germline V gene (reference sequence). The ends were cut back, 4 bases at V and 3 bases at J, with 3 bases in the middle. CDR3 loop: CASSLKETQYF. The DNA of the CDR3 is TGTGCCAGCAGCCTTAAAGAGACCCAGTACTTC.

This sequence joins TRBV12-3 or TRBV12-4 and TRBJ2-2; D not certain. The V end was cut by 2 bases, the J end by 6 bases, with 7 bases between. The CDR3 totals 13 residues. The CDR3 DNA reads as TGTGCCAGCAGTTTACAGGATCCCGGGGAGCTGTTTTTT. It is translated as CASSLQDPGELFF.

The chain carries TRBV30 and TRBJ2-3; the match to TRBD2 covers 8 bases. This CDR3 region has 14 residues. The germline gives CDR1 GTSNPN, CDR2 SVGIG (reference sequence). V lost 1 base to trimming and J lost 4 bases; unmatched junction nucleotides: 4. CDR3 protein: CAWSGGLVSDTQYF. CDR3 bases: TGTGCCTGGAGTGGGGGACTAGTCTCAGATACGCAGTATTTT.

The rearrangement links TRBV12-3 or TRBV12-4 to TRBJ1-5, with 7 positions matching TRBD1. This CDR3 region has 13 residues. J gave up 7 bases and V 6 bases, and 6 bases lay outside the gene matches. The CDR3 DNA follows: TGTGCCAGCAGCCCTACAGGGGACCAGCCCCAGCATTTT. It codes for CASSPTGDQPQHF.